This TCR beta chain was profiled in a study of CD8+CD57+ T cells in acquired aplastic anemia. Profiling of TCR beta VDJ combinations and CDR3 sequences used genomic DNA as template. Using its own MiXCR run on the reads, TCRdb lists one record per CDR3 protein. The sample holds about 200,000 distinct CDR3 sequences, approximately 60% seen once. Patients chosen for sequencing had shown CD8+CD57+ cell expansion by flow cytometry. This CDR3 is built from 16 residues. V was pared by 3 bases and J by 0 bases, with 11 bases between. CDR1 and CDR2 (germline): LNHDA, SQIVND (reference sequence). This chain uses TRBV19 with TRBJ1-4; no reliable D call. The clonotype comes from a human donor with aplastic anemia. The specimen sequenced was sorted CD4+, CD8+, or CD8+CD57+ T cells (not recorded which) from PBMCs. CDR3 nucleotide sequence: TGTGCCAGTAGTATCGGGATTGTCCCAACTAATGAAAAACTGTTTTTT. Translating gives CASSIGIVPTNEKLFF.